This T cell receptor (beta chain) was profiled in a study of blood T cell repertoires in COVID-19 (dated by TCRdb to about 2020). Broadly, across the study: The collaborator samples originated in the United States, Italy and Spain and spanned the acute and convalescent phases of COVID-19. The material from the prospective study consisted of cDNA or gDNA derived from T cells, B-cell-depleted T cells, or PBMCs. Subjects who had been exposed to COVID-19, were actively infected with it, or had recovered from it provided the deeply sampled blood TCRbeta repertoires that made up the dataset. A freely available public database, intended as a resource for researchers studying the immune response to SARS-CoV-2, is where the repertoires were released. Samples were obtained from the ongoing ImmuneRACE study (first 160 participants) and from 1,254 subjects provided by 6 global collaborators. Nearly every sample came with metadata listing a de-identified subject ID, COVID-19 status, age in years and sex. HLA class I and class II types, where available, came from metadata supplied by the sample provider rather than from assay-based typing. Paper-wide results and their limitations: The amount of clinical and demographic metadata varied by source and participant and was provided uncurated.

TCRbeta CDR3 regions were amplified from genomic DNA by means of the immunoSEQ Assay, a bias-controlled multiplex PCR. In the original analysis: The number of nucleated cells in each sample was estimated from the amplification of reference gene primers within the assay. Sequence reads were collapsed and filtered to measure the absolute abundance of every unique TCRbeta CDR3 rearrangement. For each sample, productive Simpson clonality was calculated as the square root of Simpson's diversity index across productive rearrangements. This is the immuneACCESS table as TCRdb keeps it, with only in-frame sequences that have V and J called. A part of the clones is gone; compared with another copy, unresolved V genes explain less than half, and the rest is unexplained. The DNA gave D and trimming, while V, J and clone size come from that table. The sample has around 300,000 clones on record, about four fifths of them singletons. 2.5% to 3% of the sample rests with the top ten.

At the junction V is shortened by 0 bases and J by 6 bases, with 9 bases in between. From the germline V gene, CDR1 is LGHNT and CDR2 is FRNRAP. From the cysteine through the phenylalanine, the CDR3 covers 13 amino acids. Just the 39-base CDR3 DNA is kept, in frame starting at base 1. Worth noting for this clone: Its antigen is currently not known. Base quality data are lacking; no much larger clone is found one base away.

Whole blood was collected in K2EDTA tubes by collaborating institutions according to the institutions' own protocols. Collaborator samples were shipped for TCRbeta analysis as frozen whole blood, isolated PBMCs, or DNA extracted from either sample type. The sequenced sample consisted of peripheral blood. This chain joins TRBV12-5 to TRBJ2-7; the D gene cannot be resolved reliably. The clonotype originates from a man under 40 with active or convalescent COVID-19. The sequence in DNA is TGTGCTAGTGGTTTGGTACTTGTTTCCGAGCAGTACTTC. Its protein product is CASGLVLVSEQYF.